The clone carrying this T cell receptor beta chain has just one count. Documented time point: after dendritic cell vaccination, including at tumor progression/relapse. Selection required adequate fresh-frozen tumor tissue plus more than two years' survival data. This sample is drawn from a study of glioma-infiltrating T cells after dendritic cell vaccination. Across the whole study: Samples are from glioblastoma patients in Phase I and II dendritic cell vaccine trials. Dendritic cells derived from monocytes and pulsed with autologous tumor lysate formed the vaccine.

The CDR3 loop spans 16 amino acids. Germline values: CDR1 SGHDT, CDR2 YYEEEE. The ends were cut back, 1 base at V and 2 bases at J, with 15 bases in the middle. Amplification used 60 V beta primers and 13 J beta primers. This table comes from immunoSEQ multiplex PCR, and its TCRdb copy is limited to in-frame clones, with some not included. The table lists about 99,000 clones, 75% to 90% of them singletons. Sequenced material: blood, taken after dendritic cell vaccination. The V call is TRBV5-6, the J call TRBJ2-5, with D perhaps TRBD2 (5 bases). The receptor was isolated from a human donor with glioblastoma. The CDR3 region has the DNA TGTGCCAGCAGCTTGATATTAGTCTGGAGGCAAGAGACCCAGTACTTC. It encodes CASSLILVWRQETQYF.